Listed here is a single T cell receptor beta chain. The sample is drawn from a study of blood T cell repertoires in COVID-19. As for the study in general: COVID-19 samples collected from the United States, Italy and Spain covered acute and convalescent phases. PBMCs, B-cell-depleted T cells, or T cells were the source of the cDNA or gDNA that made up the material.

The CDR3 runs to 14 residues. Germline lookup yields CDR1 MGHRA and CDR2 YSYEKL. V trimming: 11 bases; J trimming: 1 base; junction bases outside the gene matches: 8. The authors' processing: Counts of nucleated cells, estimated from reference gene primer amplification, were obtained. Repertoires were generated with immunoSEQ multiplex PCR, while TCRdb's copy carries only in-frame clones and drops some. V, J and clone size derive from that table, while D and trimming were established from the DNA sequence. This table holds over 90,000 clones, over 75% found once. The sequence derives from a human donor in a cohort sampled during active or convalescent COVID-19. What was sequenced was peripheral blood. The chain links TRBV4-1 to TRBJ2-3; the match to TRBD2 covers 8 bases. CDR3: CAPSRAGGTDTQYF. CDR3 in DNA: TGCGCCCCCAGCCGAGCGGGGGGCACAGATACGCAGTATTTT.